This TCR beta chain was profiled in a study of immune cell composition in non-small cell lung cancer. Study results and caveats: Smoking pack-years did not significantly correlate with tumour TCR-beta clonality.

Assay used: immunoSEQ multiplex PCR; TCRdb lists only in-frame clones, some missing. The sample has 7,500 to 9,500 clones; 77% are singletons. Normal lung sampling was at least 3 cm from the tumour, as distant as possible. Genomic DNA came from frozen unsorted single-cell suspensions. In regard to this clone: Its specificity is unknown.

V lost 4 bases to trimming and J lost 2 bases, with 14 bases between them. CDR1 and CDR2 (germline): SEHNR, FQNEAQ (reference sequence). CDR3 length: 15 residues. The J gene is TRBJ1-1, the V gene TRBV7-9, with TRBD1 as a possible D gene (5 bases). The source of this sequence is a human donor with non-small cell lung cancer. Sequencing was done on a sample of non-adjacent lung tissue. The CDR3 spells CASSSPAGANTEAFF. The DNA of the CDR3 is TGTGCCAGCAGCTCGCCTGCCGGGGCAAACACTGAAGCTTTCTTT.